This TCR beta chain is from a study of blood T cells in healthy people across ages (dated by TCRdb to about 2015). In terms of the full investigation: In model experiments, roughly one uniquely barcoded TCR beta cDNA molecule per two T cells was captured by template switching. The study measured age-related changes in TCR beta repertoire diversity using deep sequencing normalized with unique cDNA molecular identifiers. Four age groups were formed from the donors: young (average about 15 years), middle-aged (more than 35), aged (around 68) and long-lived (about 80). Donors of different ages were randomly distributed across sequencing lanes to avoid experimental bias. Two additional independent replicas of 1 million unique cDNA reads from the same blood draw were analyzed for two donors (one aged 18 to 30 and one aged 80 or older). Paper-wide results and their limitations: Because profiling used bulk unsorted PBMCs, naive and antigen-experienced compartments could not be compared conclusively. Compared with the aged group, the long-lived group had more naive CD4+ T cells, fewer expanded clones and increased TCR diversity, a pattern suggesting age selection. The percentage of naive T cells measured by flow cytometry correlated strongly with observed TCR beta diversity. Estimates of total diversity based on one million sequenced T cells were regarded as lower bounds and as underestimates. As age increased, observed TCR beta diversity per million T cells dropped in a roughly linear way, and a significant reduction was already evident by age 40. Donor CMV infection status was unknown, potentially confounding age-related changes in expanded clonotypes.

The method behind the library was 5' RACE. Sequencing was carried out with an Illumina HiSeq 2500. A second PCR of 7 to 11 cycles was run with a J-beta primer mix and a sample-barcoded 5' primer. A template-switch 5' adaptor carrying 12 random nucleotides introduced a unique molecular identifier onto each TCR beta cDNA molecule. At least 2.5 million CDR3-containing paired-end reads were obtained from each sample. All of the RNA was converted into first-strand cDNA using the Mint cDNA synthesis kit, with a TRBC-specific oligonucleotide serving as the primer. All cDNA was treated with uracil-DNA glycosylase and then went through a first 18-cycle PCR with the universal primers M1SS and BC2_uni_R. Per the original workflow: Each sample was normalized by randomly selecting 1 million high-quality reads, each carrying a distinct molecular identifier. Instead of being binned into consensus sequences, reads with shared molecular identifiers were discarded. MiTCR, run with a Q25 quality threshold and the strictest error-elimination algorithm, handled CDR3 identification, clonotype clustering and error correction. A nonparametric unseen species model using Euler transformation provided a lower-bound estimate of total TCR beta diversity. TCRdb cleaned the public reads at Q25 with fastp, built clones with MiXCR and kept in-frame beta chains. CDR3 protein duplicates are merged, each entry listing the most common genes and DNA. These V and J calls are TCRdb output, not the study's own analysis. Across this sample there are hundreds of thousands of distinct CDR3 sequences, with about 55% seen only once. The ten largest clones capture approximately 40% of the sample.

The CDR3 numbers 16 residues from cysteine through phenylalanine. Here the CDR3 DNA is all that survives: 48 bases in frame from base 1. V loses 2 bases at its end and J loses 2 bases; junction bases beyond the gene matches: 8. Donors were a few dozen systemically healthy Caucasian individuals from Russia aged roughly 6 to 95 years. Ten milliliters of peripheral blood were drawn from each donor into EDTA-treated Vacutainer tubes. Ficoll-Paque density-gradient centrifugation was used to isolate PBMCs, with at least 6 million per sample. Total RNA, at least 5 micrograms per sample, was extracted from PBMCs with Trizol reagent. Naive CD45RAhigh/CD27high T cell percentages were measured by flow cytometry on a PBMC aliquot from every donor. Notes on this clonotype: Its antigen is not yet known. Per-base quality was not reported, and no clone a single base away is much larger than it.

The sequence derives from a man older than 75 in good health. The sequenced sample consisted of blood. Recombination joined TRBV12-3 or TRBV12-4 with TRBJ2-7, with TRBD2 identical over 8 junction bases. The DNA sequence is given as TGTGCCAGCAGTTTAAGGTTGCGGGAGGCCGCCTACGAGCAGTACTTC. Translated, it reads CASSLRLREAAYEQYF.